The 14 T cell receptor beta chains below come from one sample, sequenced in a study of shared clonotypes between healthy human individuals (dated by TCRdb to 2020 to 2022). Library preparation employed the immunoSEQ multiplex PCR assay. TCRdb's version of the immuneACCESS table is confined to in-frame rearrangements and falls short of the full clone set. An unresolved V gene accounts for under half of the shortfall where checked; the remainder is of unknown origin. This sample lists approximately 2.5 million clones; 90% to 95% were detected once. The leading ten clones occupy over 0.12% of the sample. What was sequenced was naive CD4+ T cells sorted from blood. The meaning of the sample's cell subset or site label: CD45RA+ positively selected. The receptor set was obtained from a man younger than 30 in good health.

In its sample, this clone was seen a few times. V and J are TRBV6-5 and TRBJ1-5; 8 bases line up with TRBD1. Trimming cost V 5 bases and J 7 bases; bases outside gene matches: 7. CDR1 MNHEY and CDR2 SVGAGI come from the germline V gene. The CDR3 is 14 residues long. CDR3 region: CASSPTGGVQPQHF. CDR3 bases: TGTGCCAGCAGTCCAACAGGGGGAGTACAGCCCCAGCATTTT.

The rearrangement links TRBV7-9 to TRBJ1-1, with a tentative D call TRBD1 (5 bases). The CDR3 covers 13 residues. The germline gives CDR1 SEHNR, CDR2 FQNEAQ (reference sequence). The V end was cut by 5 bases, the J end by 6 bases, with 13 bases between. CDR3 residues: CASSIQALAEAFF. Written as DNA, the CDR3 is TGTGCCAGCAGCATACAGGCTCTGGCTGAAGCTTTCTTT.

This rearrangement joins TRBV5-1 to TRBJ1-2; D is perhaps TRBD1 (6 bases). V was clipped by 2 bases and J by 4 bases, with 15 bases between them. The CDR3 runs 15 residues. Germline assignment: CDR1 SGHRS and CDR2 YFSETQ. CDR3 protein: CASSFFGQTLYGYTF. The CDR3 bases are TGCGCCAGCAGCTTCTTTGGACAGACCCTCTATGGCTACACCTTC.

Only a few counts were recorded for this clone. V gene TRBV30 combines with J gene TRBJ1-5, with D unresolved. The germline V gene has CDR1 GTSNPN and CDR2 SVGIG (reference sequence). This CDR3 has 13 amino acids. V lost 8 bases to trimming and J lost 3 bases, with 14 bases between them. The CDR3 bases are TGTGCCGGGTCGGTAGGGAACAATCAGCCCCAGCATTTT. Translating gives CAGSVGNNQPQHF.

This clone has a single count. In DNA, the CDR3 is TGCGCCAGCAGCTTGGTCCCCGGGGGCTCTAACTATGGCTACACCTTC. Translated, it gives CASSLVPGGSNYGYTF. The gene calls are TRBV5-1 and TRBJ1-2, with D tentatively TRBD1 (6 bases). The CDR3 runs 16 residues. Germline lookup yields CDR1 SGHRS and CDR2 YFSETQ. V lost 0 bases and J 0 bases, leaving 12 bases between the germline ends.

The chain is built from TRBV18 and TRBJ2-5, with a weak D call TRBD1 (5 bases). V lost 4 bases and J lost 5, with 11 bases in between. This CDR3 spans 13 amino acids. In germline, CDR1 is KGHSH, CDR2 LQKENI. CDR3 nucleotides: TGTGCCAGCTCACGCCTTTCAGGGGAGACCCAGTACTTC. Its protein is CASSRLSGETQYF.

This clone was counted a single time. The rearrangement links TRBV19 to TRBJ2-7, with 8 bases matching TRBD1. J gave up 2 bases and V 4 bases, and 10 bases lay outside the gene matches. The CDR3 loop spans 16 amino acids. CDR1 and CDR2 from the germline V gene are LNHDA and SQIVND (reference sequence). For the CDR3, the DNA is TGTGCCAGTAGTACCCCAGGGGGCGGTCCCCCCTACGAGCAGTACTTC. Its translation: CASSTPGGGPPYEQYF.

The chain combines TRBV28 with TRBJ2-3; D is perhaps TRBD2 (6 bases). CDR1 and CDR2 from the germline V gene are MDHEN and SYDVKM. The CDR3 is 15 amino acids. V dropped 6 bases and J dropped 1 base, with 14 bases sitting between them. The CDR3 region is CASSPSIAGTDTQYF. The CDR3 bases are TGTGCCAGCAGCCCCAGTATAGCGGGCACAGATACGCAGTATTTT.

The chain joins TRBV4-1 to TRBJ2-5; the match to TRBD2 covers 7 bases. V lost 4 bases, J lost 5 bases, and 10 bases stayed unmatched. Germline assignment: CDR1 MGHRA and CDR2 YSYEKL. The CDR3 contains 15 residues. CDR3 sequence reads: CASSLPDWRGETQYF. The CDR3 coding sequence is TGCGCCAGCAGCCTACCGGACTGGCGGGGGGAGACCCAGTACTTC.

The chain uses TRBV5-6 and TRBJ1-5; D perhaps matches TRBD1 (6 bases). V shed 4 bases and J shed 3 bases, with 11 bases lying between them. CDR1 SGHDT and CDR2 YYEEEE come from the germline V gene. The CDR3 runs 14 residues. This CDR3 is CASSHGQYNQPQHF. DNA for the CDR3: TGTGCCAGCAGCCATGGACAGTACAATCAGCCCCAGCATTTT.

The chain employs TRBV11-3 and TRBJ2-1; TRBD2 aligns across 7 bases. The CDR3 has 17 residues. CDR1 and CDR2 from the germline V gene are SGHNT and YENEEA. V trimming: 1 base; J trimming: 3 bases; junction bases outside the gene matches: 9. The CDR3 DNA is TGTGCCAGCAGCTTAGGCTTGGGCGGGAGTGGCTACAATGAGCAGTTCTTC. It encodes CASSLGLGGSGYNEQFF.

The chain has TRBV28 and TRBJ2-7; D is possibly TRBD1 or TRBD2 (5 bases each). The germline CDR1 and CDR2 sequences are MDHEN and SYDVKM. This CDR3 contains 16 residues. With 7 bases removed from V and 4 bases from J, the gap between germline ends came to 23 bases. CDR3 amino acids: CASTHLPGQGRYEQYF. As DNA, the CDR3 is TGTGCCAGCACCCACCTCCCGGGGCAGGGTCGGTACGAGCAGTACTTC.

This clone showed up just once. CDR3 in amino acids: CASSSSGTGGYEQYF. The CDR3 DNA sequence: TGTGCCAGCAGCTCGTCCGGGACAGGGGGATACGAGCAGTACTTC. V gene TRBV5-4 combines with J gene TRBJ2-7; 11 bases align to TRBD1. Per the germline V gene, CDR1 is SGHNT and CDR2 is YYREEE (reference sequence). The J segment lost 4 bases and the V segment lost 3 bases, leaving 6 bases of the junction unmatched. CDR3 size: 15 residues.

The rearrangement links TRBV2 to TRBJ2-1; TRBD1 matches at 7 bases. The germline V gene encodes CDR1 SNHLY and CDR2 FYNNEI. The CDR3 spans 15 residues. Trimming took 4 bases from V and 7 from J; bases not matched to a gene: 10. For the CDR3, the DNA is TGTGCCAGCAGTGCGCTGGACAGGAGTAGTAATGAGCAGTTCTTC. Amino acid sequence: CASSALDRSSNEQFF.